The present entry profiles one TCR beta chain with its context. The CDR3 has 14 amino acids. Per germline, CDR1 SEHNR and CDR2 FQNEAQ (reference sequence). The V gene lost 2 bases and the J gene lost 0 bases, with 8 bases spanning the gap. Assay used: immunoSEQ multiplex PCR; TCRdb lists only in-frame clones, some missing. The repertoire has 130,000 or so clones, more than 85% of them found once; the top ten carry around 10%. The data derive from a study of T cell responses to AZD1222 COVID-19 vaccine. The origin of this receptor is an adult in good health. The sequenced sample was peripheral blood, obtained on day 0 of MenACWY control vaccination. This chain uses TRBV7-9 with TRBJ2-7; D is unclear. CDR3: CASSLFGSSYEQYF. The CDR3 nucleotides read TGTGCCAGCAGCTTATTCGGTAGCTCCTACGAGCAGTACTTC.